The TCR beta chain described here comes from a study of blood T cell repertoires in COVID-19. Study context: T cells, B-cell-depleted T cells, or PBMCs provided the cDNA or gDNA that served as material.

Original processing methods: Amplifying reference gene primers gave estimates of nucleated cell counts. The repertoire was sequenced with immunoSEQ multiplex PCR; TCRdb's copy has only in-frame clones and lacks some. The DNA was the basis for D and trimming; V, J and clone size are from that table. The data contain around 60,000 clones, 80% to 90% of them singletons. This CDR3 contains 15 residues. V gave up 0 bases and J gave up 2 bases, with 11 bases separating them. Germline CDR1 is MGHRA and CDR2 is YSYEKL. This clone turned up a few times. This TCR derives from a man aged 40-49 years with acute or convalescent COVID-19. What was sequenced was peripheral blood. The chain employs TRBV4-1 and TRBJ2-7, with unresolved D. CDR3 bases: TGCGCCAGCAGCCAAGATCGTATCAGTACCTACGAGCAGTACTTC. This gives the protein CASSQDRISTYEQYF.